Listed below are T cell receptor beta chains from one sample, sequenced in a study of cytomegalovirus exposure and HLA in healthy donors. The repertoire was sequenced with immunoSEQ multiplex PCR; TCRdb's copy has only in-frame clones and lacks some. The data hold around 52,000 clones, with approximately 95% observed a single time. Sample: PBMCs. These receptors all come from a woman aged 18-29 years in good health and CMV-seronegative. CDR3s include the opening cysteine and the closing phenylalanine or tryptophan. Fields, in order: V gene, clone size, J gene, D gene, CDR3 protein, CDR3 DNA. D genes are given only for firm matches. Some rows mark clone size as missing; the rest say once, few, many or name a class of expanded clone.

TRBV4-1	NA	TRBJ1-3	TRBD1	CASSEDRGNTIYF	TGCGCCAGCAGTGAGGACAGGGGAAACACCATATATTTT
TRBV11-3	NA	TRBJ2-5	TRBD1	CASSLVVDRRQETQYF	TGTGCCAGCAGCTTAGTGGTGGACAGGCGTCAAGAGACCCAGTACTTC
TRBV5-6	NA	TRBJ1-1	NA	CASSPRGGSEAFF	TGTGCCAGCAGCCCGAGGGGGGGAAGTGAAGCTTTCTTT
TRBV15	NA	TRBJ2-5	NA	CATSRTPGETQYF	TGTGCCACCAGCAGAACCCCCGGAGAGACCCAGTACTTC
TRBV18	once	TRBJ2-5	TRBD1	CASSVGQGETQYF	TGTGCCAGCTCAGTTGGACAGGGAGAGACCCAGTACTTC
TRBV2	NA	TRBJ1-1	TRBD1	CASSPDRGRGMNTEAFF	TGTGCCAGCAGCCCGGACAGGGGTAGGGGAATGAACACTGAAGCTTTCTTT
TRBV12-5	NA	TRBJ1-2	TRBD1	CASGPPLGQGAGWGGYTF	TGTGCTAGTGGCCCTCCCCTGGGACAGGGGGCGGGCTGGGGAGGCTACACCTTC
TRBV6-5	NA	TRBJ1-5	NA	CASSPLDRAYQPQHF	TGTGCCAGCAGTCCCTTGGACAGAGCTTATCAGCCCCAGCATTTT
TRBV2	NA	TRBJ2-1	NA	CASRAASLAIPINEQFF	TGTGCCAGCAGGGCCGCCTCACTAGCCATACCGATCAATGAGCAGTTCTTC
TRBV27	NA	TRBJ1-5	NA	CASSPNNQPQHF	TGTGCCAGCAGTCCCAACAATCAGCCCCAGCATTTT
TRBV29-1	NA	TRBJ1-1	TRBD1	CSGTWTGYIEEAFF	TGCAGCGGGACCTGGACAGGCTATATAGAGGAAGCTTTCTTT
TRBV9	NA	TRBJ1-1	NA	CASSVSPRNTEAFF	TGTGCCAGCAGCGTTTCCCCGAGGAACACTGAAGCTTTCTTT
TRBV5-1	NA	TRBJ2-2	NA	CASSLGQGLNTGELFF	TGCGCCAGCAGCTTGGGGCAGGGACTTAACACCGGGGAGCTGTTTTTT
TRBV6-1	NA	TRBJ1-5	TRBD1	CATAGGGQPQHF	TGTGCCACCGCAGGGGGCGGCCAGCCCCAGCATTTT
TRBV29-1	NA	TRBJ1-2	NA	CSVEQGLTYGYTF	TGCAGCGTTGAACAGGGGCTAACATATGGCTACACCTTC
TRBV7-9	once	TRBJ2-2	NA	CASSLVEELFF	TGTGCCAGCAGCTTAGTAGAGGAGCTGTTTTTT
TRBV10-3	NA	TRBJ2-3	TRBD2	CAISERRGRGLAGAQDTQYF	TGTGCCATCAGTGAGAGGAGGGGCAGGGGACTAGCGGGAGCTCAAGATACGCAGTATTTT
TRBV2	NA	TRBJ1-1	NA	CASSHRNTEAFF	TGTGCCAGCAGTCACAGGAACACTGAAGCTTTCTTT
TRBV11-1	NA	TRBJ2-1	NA	CASSFLGGWQFF	TGTGCCAGCAGCTTTCTTGGGGGGTGGCAGTTCTTC
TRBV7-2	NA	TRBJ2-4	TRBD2	CASSLPGLAGAKNIQYF	TGTGCCAGCAGCTTACCAGGACTAGCGGGAGCCAAAAACATTCAGTACTTC
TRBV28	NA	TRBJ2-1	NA	CASRTYNEQFF	TGTGCCAGCAGAACTTACAATGAGCAGTTCTTC
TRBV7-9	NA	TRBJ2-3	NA	CASSLAVRPTDTQYF	TGTGCCAGCAGCTTAGCTGTCAGGCCCACAGATACGCAGTATTTT
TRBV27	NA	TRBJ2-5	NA	CASSFGLHQETQYF	TGTGCCAGCAGTTTTGGACTACACCAAGAGACCCAGTACTTC
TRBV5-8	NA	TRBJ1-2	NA	CASSLGLGYGYTF	TGTGCCAGCAGCCTCGGGTTGGGCTATGGCTACACCTTC
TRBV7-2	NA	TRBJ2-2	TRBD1	CASSFWTGGNTGELFF	TGTGCCAGCAGCTTCTGGACAGGGGGCAACACCGGGGAGCTGTTTTTT
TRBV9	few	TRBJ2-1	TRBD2	CASSVAGTTYNEQFF	TGTGCCAGCAGCGTAGCCGGGACTACCTACAATGAGCAGTTCTTC
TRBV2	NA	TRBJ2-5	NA	CASRLVRDYTQTQYF	TGTGCCAGCAGGCTCGTGAGAGACTACACTCAGACCCAGTACTTC
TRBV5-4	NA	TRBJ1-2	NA	CASSLGQLNYGYTF	TGTGCCAGCAGCTTGGGACAGCTTAACTATGGCTACACCTTC
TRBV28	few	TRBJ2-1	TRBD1	CASGTGFLDEQFF	TGTGCCAGCGGGACAGGGTTTTTGGATGAGCAGTTCTTC
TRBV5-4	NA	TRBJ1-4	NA	CASSPGGDQKLFF	TGTGCCAGCAGCCCCGGAGGGGATCAAAAACTGTTTTTT
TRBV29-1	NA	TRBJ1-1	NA	CSVEEEVNTEAFF	TGCAGCGTCGAGGAAGAGGTGAACACTGAAGCTTTCTTT
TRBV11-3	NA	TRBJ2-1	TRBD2	CASSLTSGRYSYNEQFF	TGTGCCAGCAGCTTAACGTCCGGGAGGTACTCCTACAATGAGCAGTTCTTC
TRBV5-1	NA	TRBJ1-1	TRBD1	CASSFDRGDTEAFF	TGCGCCAGCAGCTTTGACAGGGGGGACACTGAAGCTTTCTTT
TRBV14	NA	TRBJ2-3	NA	CASSPTAGGYTDTQYF	TGTGCCAGCAGCCCGACAGCCGGCGGCTACACAGATACGCAGTATTTT
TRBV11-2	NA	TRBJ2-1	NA	CASSSGPLANEQFF	TGTGCCAGCAGCTCTGGCCCCCTCGCCAATGAGCAGTTCTTC
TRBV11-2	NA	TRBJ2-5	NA	CASSARPGKTQYF	TGTGCCAGCAGCGCCCGACCGGGGAAGACCCAGTACTTC
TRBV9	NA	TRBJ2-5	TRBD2	CASSERGTVETQYF	TGTGCCAGCAGCGAGCGGGGGACGGTCGAGACCCAGTACTTC
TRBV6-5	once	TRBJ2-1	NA	CASRNGHLEQFF	TGTGCCAGCAGAAACGGACACCTTGAGCAGTTCTTC
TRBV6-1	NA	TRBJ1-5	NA	CASREEGLGGRSQPQHF	TGTGCCAGCAGGGAAGAGGGGCTCGGGGGGCGCAGTCAGCCCCAGCATTTT
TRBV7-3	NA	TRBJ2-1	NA	CASSTDLGEQFF	TGTGCCAGCAGCACCGACTTAGGTGAGCAGTTCTTC
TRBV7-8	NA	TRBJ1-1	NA	CASSLARGGSTEAFF	TGTGCCAGCAGCTTAGCGCGCGGTGGCAGCACTGAAGCTTTCTTT
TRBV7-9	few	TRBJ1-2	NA	CASSLGVRGTGYTF	TGTGCCAGCAGCTTAGGGGTCAGGGGAACGGGCTACACCTTC
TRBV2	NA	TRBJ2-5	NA	CASVFDSPRETQYF	TGTGCCAGCGTTTTCGACTCTCCTAGGGAGACCCAGTACTTC
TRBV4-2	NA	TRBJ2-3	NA	CASSQDEGGPGDTQYF	TGTGCCAGCAGCCAAGATGAGGGGGGGCCTGGAGATACGCAGTATTTT
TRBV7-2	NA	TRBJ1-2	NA	CASSPGGAGKNYGYTF	TGTGCCAGCAGCCCCGGTGGGGCAGGGAAGAACTATGGCTACACCTTC
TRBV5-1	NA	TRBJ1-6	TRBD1	CASSLEGQGNNSPLHF	TGCGCCAGCAGCTTGGAGGGACAGGGCAATAATTCACCCCTCCACTTT
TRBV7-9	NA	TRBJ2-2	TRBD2	CASSLVLAGAGELFF	TGTGCCAGCAGCTTAGTATTAGCGGGAGCCGGGGAGCTGTTTTTT
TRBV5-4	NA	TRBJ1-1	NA	CASSLVGRDWAFF	TGTGCCAGCAGCTTGGTGGGCAGGGACTGGGCTTTCTTT